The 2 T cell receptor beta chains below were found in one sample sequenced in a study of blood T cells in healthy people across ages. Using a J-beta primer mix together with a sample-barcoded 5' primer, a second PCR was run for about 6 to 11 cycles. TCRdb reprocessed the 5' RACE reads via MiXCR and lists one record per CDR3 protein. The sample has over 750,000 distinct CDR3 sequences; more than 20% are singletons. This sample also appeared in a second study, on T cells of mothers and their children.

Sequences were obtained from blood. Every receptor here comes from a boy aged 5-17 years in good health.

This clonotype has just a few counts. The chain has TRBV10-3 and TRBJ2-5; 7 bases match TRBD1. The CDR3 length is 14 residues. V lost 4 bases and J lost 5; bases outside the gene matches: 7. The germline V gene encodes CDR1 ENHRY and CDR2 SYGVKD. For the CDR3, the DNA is TGTGCCATCAGTGGGGGGCAGGGGGACGAGACCCAGTACTTC. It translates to CAISGGQGDETQYF.

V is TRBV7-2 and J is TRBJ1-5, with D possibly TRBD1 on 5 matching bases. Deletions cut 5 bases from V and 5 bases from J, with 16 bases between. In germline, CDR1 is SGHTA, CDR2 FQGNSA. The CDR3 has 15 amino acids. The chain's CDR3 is CASSLIFGADQPQHF. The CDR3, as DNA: TGTGCCAGCAGCCTAATCTTTGGGGCAGATCAGCCCCAGCATTTT.